This is a list of T cell receptor beta chains from one sample in a study of cytomegalovirus exposure and HLA in healthy donors. TCRdb's table, derived via immunoSEQ multiplex PCR, lists solely in-frame clones and lacks some. The table records fewer than 200,000 clones, roughly 75% of them present only once. Specimen: PBMCs. These TCRs come from a female donor in good health and CMV-seronegative. The CDR3 runs from the conserved cysteine through the conserved F or W. A D gene is named only where the DNA matches it firmly. Clone size, where shown, is once, few, many, or a class for clones that have expanded.

>TRBJ1-4|.|once|TRBV7-9
TGTGCCAGCAGCCGCGGGGCCAATGAAAAACTGTTTTTT
CASSRGANEKLFF
>TRBJ1-1|.|few|TRBV19
TGTGCCAGTAGTGTCGGGAGGATGAACACTGAAGCTTTCTTT
CASSVGRMNTEAFF
>TRBJ2-5|.|.|TRBV7-7
TGTGCTAGCAGCTTATCCTCTAGCTTGGAGACCCAGTACTTC
CASSLSSSLETQYF
>TRBJ2-7|.|.|TRBV30
TGTGCCTGGAGTGAGGGGGGGGACGAGCAGTACTTC
CAWSEGGDEQYF
>TRBJ2-3|.|.|TRBV9
TGTGCCAGCAGCCCCCCCCAGACGGGGTCGCAGTATTTT
CASSPPQTGSQYF
>TRBJ1-6|.|.|TRBV7-9
TGTGCCAGCAGCTCGTGGGCAGCCGGGACATCGGATTCACCCCTCCACTTT
CASSSWAAGTSDSPLHF
>TRBJ2-7|.|many|TRBV28
TGTGCCAGCAGCCTCTTAGGAGGATCCCTATACGAGCAGTACTTC
CASSLLGGSLYEQYF
>TRBJ2-7|TRBD2|.|TRBV6-6
TGTGCCAGCAGCAAGGGATTAGCGGGGGTCTCCTACGAGCAGTACTTC
CASSKGLAGVSYEQYF
>TRBJ2-1|.|few|TRBV7-2
TGTGCCAGCAGCTCACAGGGCTACAATGAGCAGTTCTTC
CASSSQGYNEQFF
>TRBJ1-5|.|.|TRBV4-2
TGTGCCAGACCAGGAGGGCGTTTTCAGCCCCAGCATTTT
CARPGGRFQPQHF
>TRBJ1-5|.|.|TRBV10-2
TGCGCCAGCAGTCGGGATGGTCAGCCCCAGCATTTT
CASSRDGQPQHF
>TRBJ2-1|TRBD2|few|TRBV6-4
TGTGCCAGCTCTAGCGGGAGAGAAAACAATGAGCAGTTCTTC
CASSSGRENNEQFF
>TRBJ2-7|.|.|TRBV27
TGTGCCAGCAGAACAATGGGAGTCTACGAGCAGTACTTC
CASRTMGVYEQYF
>TRBJ2-7|TRBD1|.|TRBV9
TGTGCCAGCAGCGTTCGACAGGGGGCCGACGAGCAGTACTTC
CASSVRQGADEQYF
>TRBJ2-5|.|.|TRBV10-2
TGCGCCAGCAGTGAGAAGGGGAACCAAGAGACCCAGTACTTC
CASSEKGNQETQYF
>TRBJ1-1|.|few|TRBV27
TGTGCCAGCAGAAGTCACAGGTCTAACACTGAAGCTTTCTTT
CASRSHRSNTEAFF
>TRBJ2-5|TRBD2|.|TRBV5-6
TGTGCCAGCAGCTTGGAGACTAGCGGGGGGCTGGAGACCCAGTACTTC
CASSLETSGGLETQYF
>TRBJ2-2|TRBD1|few|TRBV5-4
TGTGCCAGCAGCCAGGGACAGTATGCCGGGGAGCTGTTTTTT
CASSQGQYAGELFF
>TRBJ1-5|.|.|TRBV28
TGTGCCAGCAGTTCCACCTCTCAGGAACGGGAACAGCCCCAGCATTTT
CASSSTSQEREQPQHF
>TRBJ1-1|.|.|TRBV30
TGTGCCTGGAGTCCTCACGCAGGTTTGGGGAACACTGAAGCTTTCTTT
CAWSPHAGLGNTEAFF
>TRBJ1-2|.|.|TRBV6-5
TGTGCCAGCAGTTACTCCGTGGACTGGAACTATGGCTACACCTTC
CASSYSVDWNYGYTF
>TRBJ2-2|.|.|TRBV9
TGTGCCAGCAGCCGACTAGGAGGCGGCACCGGGGAGCTGTTTTTT
CASSRLGGGTGELFF
>TRBJ2-3|.|.|TRBV9
TGTGCCAGCAGCGCAAATTCAGGGGCCGGTACGCAGTATTTT
CASSANSGAGTQYF
>TRBJ1-1|TRBD1|once|TRBV6-6
TGTGCCAGCAGTTACCCGGGACAGGGGGACATTGAAGCTTTCTTT
CASSYPGQGDIEAFF
>TRBJ2-4|.|.|TRBV5-1
TGCGCCAGCAGCTTGACGGGGTACCAAAACATTCAGTACTTC
CASSLTGYQNIQYF
>TRBJ2-1|TRBD2|.|TRBV2
TGTGCCAGCTTACTAGCGGGAGGGCCCGGGCCCAATGAGCAGTTCTTC
CASLLAGGPGPNEQFF
>TRBJ2-7|TRBD1|.|TRBV2
TGTGCCAGCAGTTCGGACAGGGGCTACGAGCAGTACTTC
CASSSDRGYEQYF
>TRBJ2-1|.|.|TRBV5-1
TGCGCCAGCAGCTTGGTAGACAATGAGCAGTTCTTC
CASSLVDNEQFF
>TRBJ2-2|.|.|TRBV7-2
TGTGCCAGCAGCTTACGGAGGGGACTGAACACCGGGGAGCTGTTTTTT
CASSLRRGLNTGELFF
>TRBJ2-3|.|.|TRBV29-1
TGCAGCGTTGAGGACACGAGCACAGATACGCAGTATTTT
CSVEDTSTDTQYF
>TRBJ1-2|.|once|TRBV20-1
TGCAGTGCTAGGAGGGTCTATGGCTACACCTTC
CSARRVYGYTF